The next 6 T cell receptor beta chains were all read from a single sample in a study of beta chain features in type 1 diabetes. Reverse transcribing all isolated RNA meant expressed TCRB transcripts were sequenced. Libraries were prepared by immunoSEQ multiplex PCR; TCRdb keeps only in-frame clonotypes and omits some of them. Here the sample spans 200,000 to 250,000 clones, 9% to 10% being singletons. The sequenced sample consisted of naive CD4+ T cells from blood. Receptor source: a woman aged 18-29 years in good health.

This chain uses TRBV27 with TRBJ1-2; 9 bases agree with TRBD1. The germline V gene has CDR1 MNHEY and CDR2 SMNVEV (reference sequence). J was trimmed by 9 bases and V by 4 bases; bases with no gene match: 9. There are 14 residues in the CDR3. The CDR3 protein is CASSWVPDRGSYTF. The CDR3 DNA reads as TGTGCCAGCAGTTGGGTCCCGGACAGGGGAAGCTACACCTTC.

This clone was picked up a small number of times. The rearrangement joins TRBV19 to TRBJ2-1, with 8 bases lining up with TRBD2. Germline values: CDR1 LNHDA, CDR2 SQIVND (reference sequence). The ends lost 4 bases at V and 10 bases at J; junction bases unmatched: 12. This CDR3 has 15 amino acids. CDR3 in amino acids: CASSKVPAGGREQFF. The CDR3 DNA reads TGTGCCAGTAGTAAGGTCCCCGCGGGAGGTCGGGAGCAGTTCTTC.

The chain couples TRBV6-6 to TRBJ2-7; 12 bases line up with TRBD2. CDR3 length: 13 residues. Germline CDR1 reads MNHNY; CDR2 reads SVGAGI (reference sequence). After removal of 5 bases from V and 6 bases from J, the junction contained 2 bases not matched to a gene. The chain's CDR3 is CASSTGLAGEQYF. CDR3 bases: TGTGCCAGCAGTACGGGACTAGCGGGCGAGCAGTACTTC.

This clone was seen only a few times. The junction differs from germline at one of its ends, possibly a read error. The chain links TRBV7-7 to TRBJ2-5, with D perhaps matching TRBD2 (6 bases). Germline loops: CDR1 SSHAT, CDR2 FNYEAQ (reference sequence). The CDR3 runs to 14 residues. The CDR3: CASSLNLGGETQYF. DNA for the CDR3: TGTGCTAGCAGCTTAAACCTCGGGGGAGAGACCCAGTACTTC.

This clone was seen a handful of times. The V gene is TRBV27, the J gene TRBJ1-6; maybe TRBD1 (5 bases). This CDR3 region has 16 residues. V was clipped by 5 bases and J by 0 bases, with 11 bases between them. Germline V gene sequence: CDR1 MNHEY, CDR2 SMNVEV (reference sequence). The CDR3 loop is CASSRDLSSYNSPLHF. The DNA for the CDR3 is TGTGCCAGCAGTAGGGACTTGAGCTCCTATAATTCACCCCTCCACTTT.

This clone was counted only a few times. This chain uses TRBV4-1 with TRBJ2-3; 8 positions match TRBD2. Per germline, CDR1 MGHRA and CDR2 YSYEKL. Trimming removed 2 bases from V and 1 base from J; junction bases left unmatched: 14. This CDR3 is built from 19 residues. CDR3 coding DNA: TGCGCCAGCAGCCAACCCCGGGGGGGGGAAGTCCCTGGCACAGATACGCAGTATTTT. It specifies CASSQPRGGEVPGTDTQYF.